One and the same sample provided the 9 T cell receptor beta chains below, sequenced in a study of T-cell memory formation after mild COVID-19. TCRdb re-called the 5' RACE reads with MiXCR, one entry per CDR3 protein. Of about 610,000 distinct CDR3 sequences in the sample, 15% to 20% were seen once. Sequenced: PBMCs or a T cell subset sorted from them (not recorded which). These receptors were obtained from an adult woman who had mild COVID-19 (a few samples of this study predate the infection). Cell type and time point are not known.

The chain uses TRBV6-5 and TRBJ2-1, with 12 positions matching TRBD2. With V trimmed by 2 bases and J by 5 bases, 4 bases remained unmatched. This CDR3 is 16 amino acids long. From germline, CDR1 is MNHEY and CDR2 SVGAGI. CDR3 loop: CASSYLRTSGNNEQFF. CDR3 bases: TGTGCCAGCAGTTACCTCAGGACTAGCGGGAACAATGAGCAGTTCTTC.

This clonotype has only a few counts. The chain links TRBV3-1 to TRBJ1-1; D possibly corresponds to TRBD1 (6 bases). The CDR3 covers 12 residues. Trimming shortened V by 4 bases and J by 11 bases, and 14 bases separated the two germline ends. Looked up from germline, CDR1 is LGHDT and CDR2 is YNNKEL (reference sequence). The CDR3 nucleotides are TGTGCCAGCAGCCCGTTAGGGGGAGAGGCTTTCTTT. Its translation is CASSPLGGEAFF.

The chain is built from TRBV5-4 and TRBJ2-3; 7 nucleotides align to TRBD2. Germline CDR1 SGHNT, CDR2 YYREEE (reference sequence). The V and J ends lost 2 bases and 1 base, in that order; junction bases with no gene match: 13. This CDR3 has 18 residues. The CDR3 loop reads CASSFGVLLAGGTDTQYF. CDR3 DNA sequence: TGTGCCAGCAGCTTTGGAGTCCTACTCGCGGGAGGCACAGATACGCAGTATTTT.

This clonotype has just a few counts. The chain combines TRBV20-1 with TRBJ2-7, with D hard to call. V shed 0 bases and J shed 6 bases, with 15 bases lying between them. The CDR3 has 14 amino acids. CDR1 is DFQATT, CDR2 SNEGSKA, per germline (reference sequence). CDR3 residues: CSARDGSLHREQYF. CDR3 coding DNA: TGCAGTGCTAGAGATGGAAGTCTACATCGCGAGCAGTACTTC.

The gene calls are TRBV27 and TRBJ2-7; tentatively, D is TRBD1 (6 bases). The CDR3 runs 15 residues. Germline CDR1 MNHEY, CDR2 SMNVEV (reference sequence). Trimming stripped 5 bases from V and 3 bases from J, with 17 bases between. DNA for the CDR3: TGTGCCAGCAGTCCGATTAGTGACAGGAGCTACGAGCAGTACTTC. Translated: CASSPISDRSYEQYF.

This chain uses TRBV4-1 with TRBJ2-5; TRBD2 might be the D (6 bases). This CDR3 is 14 amino acids long. Germline assignment: CDR1 MGHRA and CDR2 YSYEKL. V lost 5 bases and J lost 8, with 18 bases in between. The CDR3 region is CASSKVLALNTQYF. The CDR3 DNA reads TGCGCCAGCAGCAAAGTACTAGCTCTCAACACCCAGTACTTC.

The CDR3 region is CASSLELGVKTQYF. In DNA form, the CDR3 reads TGTGCCAGCAGCTTAGAACTCGGGGTTAAGACCCAGTACTTC. The chain couples TRBV7-9 to TRBJ2-5; a possible D gene is TRBD2 (5 bases). Trimming pared 1 base from V and 6 bases from J, leaving 12 bases between. Looked up from germline, CDR1 is SEHNR and CDR2 is FQNEAQ (reference sequence). CDR3 length equals 14 residues.

This clonotype showed up just a few times. This chain links TRBV20-1 with TRBJ2-7; 11 bases are a match to TRBD2. CDR3 length: 14 amino acids. Germline V gene lookup returns CDR1 DFQATT and CDR2 SNEGSKA (reference sequence). Trimming took 6 bases from V and 3 from J; bases not matched to a gene: 7. CDR3 nucleotide sequence: TGCAGTGCCGGGGGACTAGCGGTCAACTACGAGCAGTACTTC. Amino acid sequence: CSAGGLAVNYEQYF.

There are a few counts of this clonotype. Because it lacks the conserved phenylalanine or tryptophan at the end, this CDR3 is likely a read error. It is unclear where the CDR3 begins or ends on the DNA, so no DNA is shown, and the CDR3 is as TCRdb lists it. J is TRBJ1-1 and V is TRBV12-3 or TRBV12-4; TRBD1, the table's D call, lacks a check against the DNA. A total of 12 residues make up the CDR3, ends included. The CDR3 here is CASSKGRDGIII.